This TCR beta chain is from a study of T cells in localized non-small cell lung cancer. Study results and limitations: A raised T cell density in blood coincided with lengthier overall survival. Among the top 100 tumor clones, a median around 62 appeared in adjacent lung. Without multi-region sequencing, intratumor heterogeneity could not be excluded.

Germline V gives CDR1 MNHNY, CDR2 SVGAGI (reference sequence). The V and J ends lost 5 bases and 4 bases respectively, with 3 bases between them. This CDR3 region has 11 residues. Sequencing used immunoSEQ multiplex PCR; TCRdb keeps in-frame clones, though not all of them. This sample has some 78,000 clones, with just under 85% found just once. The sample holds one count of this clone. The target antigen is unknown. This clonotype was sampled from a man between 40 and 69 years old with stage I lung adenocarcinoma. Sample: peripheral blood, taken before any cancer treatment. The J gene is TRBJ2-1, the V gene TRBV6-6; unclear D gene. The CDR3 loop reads CASSPYNEQFF. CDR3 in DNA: TGTGCCAGCAGTCCTTACAATGAGCAGTTCTTC.